Below are 19 T cell receptor beta chains sequenced from a single sample in a study of cytomegalovirus exposure and HLA in healthy donors. The PCR used 60 Vbeta and 13 Jbeta primers. The protocol was immunoSEQ multiplex PCR, while the TCRdb copy is restricted to in-frame clones and leaves out a portion. The sample comprises about 99,000 clones, around 10% of which are singletons, and under 6.5% rests with the top ten. The sequenced sample was PBMCs. The receptors here all came from a man aged 40-55 years in good health and CMV-seropositive.

This clone was counted between two and nine times. The rearrangement uses TRBV6-6 and TRBJ2-7, with D unclear. This CDR3 spans 14 amino acids. Germline V gene data show CDR1 as MNHNY and CDR2 as SVGAGI (reference sequence). V shed 6 bases and J shed 2 bases, with 14 bases lying between them. In nucleotides, the CDR3 is TGTGCCAGCAGCTTAGATATTATCCCCTACGAGCAGTACTTC. Encoded protein: CASSLDIIPYEQYF.

This clone has just a few counts. The V gene is TRBV5-1, the J gene TRBJ2-5; TRBD2 agrees at 8 bases. Per germline, CDR1 SGHRS and CDR2 YFSETQ. The CDR3 is 19 residues long. J lost 4 bases, V lost 3 bases, and 20 bases had no gene match. The CDR3 nucleotides read TGCGCCAGCAGCTCGCCGGGGGGGTCGAGGGACGTAAGGCGAGAGACCCAGTACTTC. Protein sequence: CASSSPGGSRDVRRETQYF. Variable domain in full (rest from reference TRBV5-1 and TRBJ2-5): KAGVTQTPRYLIKTRGQQVTLSCSPISGHRSVSWYQQTPGQGLQFLFEYFSETQRNKGNFPGRFSGRQFSNSRSEMNVSTLELGDSALYLCASSSPGGSRDVRRETQYFGPGTRLLVL.

The chain uses TRBV30 and TRBJ1-4; no definite D call. The V end lost 8 bases, the J end lost 4 bases, and 17 bases lay between the germline ends. Germline V gene lookup returns CDR1 GTSNPN and CDR2 SVGIG (reference sequence). There are 14 residues in the CDR3. CDR3 amino acids: CAAEAEPLNEKLFF. The DNA for the CDR3 is TGTGCCGCGGAAGCTGAACCCCTTAATGAAAAACTGTTTTTT.

In its sample, this clone was seen a few times. The rearrangement links TRBV7-9 to TRBJ1-1; 7 bases line up with TRBD1. Trimming at V came to 4 bases and at J to 1 base, leaving 3 bases not matched to a gene. The CDR3 runs to 14 residues. From germline, CDR1 is SEHNR and CDR2 FQNEAQ (reference sequence). The CDR3 nucleotides are TGTGCCAGCAGCTCAGGGGGGCAGAACACTGAAGCTTTCTTT. It specifies CASSSGGQNTEAFF.

Points on this clone: Compared with germline, one end of the junction differs, possibly owing to a read error. The gene calls are TRBV19 and TRBJ2-7, with 7 bases lining up with TRBD1. This CDR3 comprises 13 residues. The V gene's germline CDR1 is LNHDA and CDR2 SQIVND (reference sequence). Written as DNA, the CDR3 is TGTGCCAGTAGTGTAGACAGGGTCAACGAGCAGTACTTC. Encoded protein: CASSVDRVNEQYF.

This chain uses TRBV7-9 with TRBJ1-4; D remains ambiguous. The V end lost 1 base, the J end lost 0 bases, and 6 bases lay between the germline ends. The CDR3 length is 15 residues. Germline lookup yields CDR1 SEHNR and CDR2 FQNEAQ (reference sequence). The CDR3 loop is CASSLGAATNEKLFF. The CDR3 bases are TGTGCCAGCAGCTTAGGGGCTGCAACTAATGAAAAACTGTTTTTT. Filled out from reference TRBV7-9 and TRBJ1-4, the complete variable domain reads DTGVSQNPRHKITKRGQNVTFRCDPISEHNRLYWYRQTLGQGPEFLTYFQNEAQLEKSRLLSDRFSAERPKGSFSTLEIQRTEQGDSAMYLCASSLGAATNEKLFFGSGTQLSVL.

V and J are TRBV10-3 and TRBJ2-1, with 7 bases that match TRBD2. Germline values: CDR1 ENHRY, CDR2 SYGVKD. The CDR3 is made up of 14 amino acids. With V trimmed by 10 bases and J by 7 bases, 13 bases remained unmatched. CDR3 nucleotides: TGTGCCACCGCCGGGACTACGTTGGAGAATGAGCAGTTCTTC. It translates to CATAGTTLENEQFF.

This clone was counted only a few times. This chain connects TRBV7-9 to TRBJ2-1; the match to TRBD2 covers 14 bases. CDR1 SEHNR and CDR2 FQNEAQ come from the germline V gene (reference sequence). Trimming removed 3 bases from V and 7 bases from J; junction bases left unmatched: 11. The CDR3 sequence is 18 residues long. CDR3 sequence reads: CASSFGDGGLAGANEQFF. The CDR3 DNA reads TGTGCCAGCAGCTTCGGGGACGGGGGACTAGCGGGAGCAAATGAGCAGTTCTTC.

The CDR3 DNA is TGTGCCAGCAGCCTCATGCGGGAGGGCCTCACCGGGGAGCTGTTTTTT. Its protein is CASSLMREGLTGELFF. J is TRBJ2-2 and V is TRBV7-6; the match to TRBD2 covers 9 bases. Germline trimming cut 5 bases from V and 4 bases from J; bases unmatched to any gene: 8. CDR3 length equals 16 residues. Germline V gene lookup returns CDR1 SGHVS and CDR2 FNYEAQ.

In its sample, this clone was seen a few times. The J gene is TRBJ2-3, the V gene TRBV11-3; a possible D gene is TRBD2 (6 bases). The ends were cut back, 5 bases at V and 4 bases at J, with 13 bases in the middle. Germline V gene lookup returns CDR1 SGHNT and CDR2 YENEEA. This CDR3 spans 14 amino acids. CDR3 nucleotides: TGTGCCAGCAGCATGACTAGTTTTTCAGATACGCAGTATTTT. Its translation is CASSMTSFSDTQYF.

This clone occurred a few times. The chain employs TRBV4-1 and TRBJ2-7, with D maybe TRBD1 (6 bases). This CDR3 spans 15 amino acids. V was cut by 3 bases and J by 1 base, with 13 bases left in between. Germline loops: CDR1 MGHRA, CDR2 YSYEKL. CDR3 sequence reads: CASSHQGMGSYEQYF. CDR3 coding DNA: TGCGCCAGCAGCCACCAGGGGATGGGATCCTACGAGCAGTACTTC.

The chain carries TRBV19 and TRBJ2-2, with TRBD2 as a possible D gene (7 bases). CDR3 length: 15 residues. V lost 3 bases and J lost 4, with 12 bases in between. CDR1 is LNHDA and CDR2 is SQIVND in the germline V gene (reference sequence). The CDR3 nucleotides are TGTGCCAGTAGTATCGCAGGGGAGGGCACCGGGGAGCTGTTTTTT. Translation gives CASSIAGEGTGELFF. The full variable domain, with the rest looked up from reference TRBV19 and TRBJ2-2, is DGGITQSPKYLFRKEGQNVTLSCEQNLNHDAMYWYRQDPGQGLRLIYYSQIVNDFQKGDIAEGYSVSREKKESFPLTVTSAQKNPTAFYLCASSIAGEGTGELFFGEGSRLTVL.

This clone was recorded a few times. The chain carries TRBV2 and TRBJ2-7, with 7 bases identical to TRBD1. The germline gives CDR1 SNHLY, CDR2 FYNNEI. The V and J ends lost 7 bases and 6 bases, in that order; junction bases with no gene match: 12. This CDR3 region has 14 residues. CDR3 region: CASIKDRRPFEQYF. The CDR3, as DNA: TGTGCCAGCATTAAGGACAGGAGACCTTTCGAGCAGTACTTC.

The rearrangement joins TRBV30 to TRBJ1-6; weak D call: TRBD1 (5 bases). Per germline, CDR1 GTSNPN and CDR2 SVGIG (reference sequence). The CDR3 is made up of 13 amino acids. V was cut by 3 bases and J by 10 bases, with 13 bases left in between. The CDR3 region is CAWSEGVGSPLHF. CDR3 DNA: TGTGCCTGGAGCGAAGGGGTAGGGTCACCCCTCCACTTT. The full variable domain, with the rest looked up from reference TRBV30 and TRBJ1-6, is SQTIHQWPATLVQPVGSPLSLECTVEGTSNPNLYWYRQAAGRGLQLLFYSVGIGQISSEVPQNLSASRPQDRQFILSSKKLLLSDSGFYLCAWSEGVGSPLHFGNGTRLTVT.

V and J are TRBV28 and TRBJ1-1; a possible D gene is TRBD1 (6 bases). Per germline, CDR1 MDHEN and CDR2 SYDVKM. V was trimmed by 5 bases and J by 0 bases, leaving 19 bases between them. This CDR3 contains 17 residues. The CDR3 region is CASSPQGLKGVNTEAFF. The CDR3 nucleotides are TGTGCCAGCAGTCCGCAGGGGCTGAAAGGGGTGAACACTGAAGCTTTCTTT.

This clone was detected only a few times. This rearrangement joins TRBV2 to TRBJ1-4; the match to TRBD1 covers 7 bases. Trimming cost V 4 bases and J 8 bases; bases outside gene matches: 10. This CDR3 has 15 residues. Germline V gene sequence: CDR1 SNHLY, CDR2 FYNNEI. The CDR3 nucleotides read TGTGCCAGCAGTGGGGGTGACAGGGTCTCAGAAAAACTGTTTTTT. Translating it yields CASSGGDRVSEKLFF.

The genes are TRBV7-6 and TRBJ2-7, with D possibly being TRBD2 (5 bases). The CDR3 sequence is 15 residues long. Germline values: CDR1 SGHVS, CDR2 FNYEAQ. The V and J ends lost 5 bases and 4 bases respectively, with 18 bases between them. CDR3 in DNA: TGTGCCAGCAGCCCTGAGCGGACCCCGACTTACGAGCAGTACTTC. It codes for CASSPERTPTYEQYF.

This clone was detected many times. The sample contains more than one DNA sequence encoding this CDR3. The rearrangement links TRBV6-4 to TRBJ2-1; 9 bases map to TRBD2. The CDR3 has 15 residues. Per germline, CDR1 MRHNA and CDR2 SNTAGT. The J segment lost 3 bases and the V segment lost 0 bases, leaving 0 bases of the junction unmatched. The CDR3: CASSDSSGSYNEQFF. CDR3 bases: TGTGCCAGCAGTGACTCTAGCGGGAGCTACAATGAGCAGTTCTTC.

This chain links TRBV29-1 with TRBJ2-5; 9 bases match TRBD1. Trimming cost V 0 bases and J 6 bases; bases outside gene matches: 8. This CDR3 has 15 residues. Germline V gene data show CDR1 as SQVTM and CDR2 as ANQGSEA. For the CDR3, the DNA is TGCAGCGTTGAAGATTTAACAGGGGGCTGGCAGACCCAGTACTTC. This encodes CSVEDLTGGWQTQYF.